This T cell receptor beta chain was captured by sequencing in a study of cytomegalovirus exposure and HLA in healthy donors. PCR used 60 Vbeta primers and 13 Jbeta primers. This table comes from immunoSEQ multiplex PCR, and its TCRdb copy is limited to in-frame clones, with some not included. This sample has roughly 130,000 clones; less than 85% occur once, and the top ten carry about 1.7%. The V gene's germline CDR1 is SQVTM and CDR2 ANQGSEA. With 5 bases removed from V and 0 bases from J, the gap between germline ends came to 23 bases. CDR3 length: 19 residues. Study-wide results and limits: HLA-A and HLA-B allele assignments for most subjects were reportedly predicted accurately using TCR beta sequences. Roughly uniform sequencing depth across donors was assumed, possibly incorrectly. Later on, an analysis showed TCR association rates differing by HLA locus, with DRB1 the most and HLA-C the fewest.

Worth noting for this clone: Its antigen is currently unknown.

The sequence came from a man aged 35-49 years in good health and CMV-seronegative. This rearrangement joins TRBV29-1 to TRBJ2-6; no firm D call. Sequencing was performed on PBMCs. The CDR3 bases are TGCAGCGTTCTTCAACCATCTTCCCATACATTCTCTGGGGCCAACGTCCTGACTTTC. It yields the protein CSVLQPSSHTFSGANVLTF.